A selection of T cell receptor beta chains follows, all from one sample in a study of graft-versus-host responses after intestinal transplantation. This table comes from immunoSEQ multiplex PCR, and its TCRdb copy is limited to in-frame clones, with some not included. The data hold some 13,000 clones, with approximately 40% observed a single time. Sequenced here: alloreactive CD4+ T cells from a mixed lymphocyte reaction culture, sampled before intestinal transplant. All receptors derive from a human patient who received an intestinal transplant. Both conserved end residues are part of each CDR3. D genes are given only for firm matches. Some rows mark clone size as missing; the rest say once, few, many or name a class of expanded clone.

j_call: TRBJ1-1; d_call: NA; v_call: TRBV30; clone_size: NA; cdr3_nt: TGTGCCTGGAGTTCTCAGGGGTTTGCGGGCACTGAAGCTTTCTTT; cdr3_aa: CAWSSQGFAGTEAFF
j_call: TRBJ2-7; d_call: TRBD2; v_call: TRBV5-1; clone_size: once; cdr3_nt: TGCGCCAGCAGCTTGGCAGCGGGGAGCTCCTACGAGCAGTACTTC; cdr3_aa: CASSLAAGSSYEQYF
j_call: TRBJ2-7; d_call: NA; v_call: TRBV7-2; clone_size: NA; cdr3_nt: TGTGCCAGCAGCGCTACAGGTCTTATATCCTACGAGCAGTACTTC; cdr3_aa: CASSATGLISYEQYF
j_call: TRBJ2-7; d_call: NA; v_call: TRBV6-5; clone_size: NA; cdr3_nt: TGTGCCAGCAAGGCAGGAAACTCCTACGAGCAGTACTTC; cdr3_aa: CASKAGNSYEQYF
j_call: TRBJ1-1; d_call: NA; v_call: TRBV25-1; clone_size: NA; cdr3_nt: TGTGCCAGCAGTGATACGACAGTTAACACTGAAGCTTTCTTT; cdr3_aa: CASSDTTVNTEAFF
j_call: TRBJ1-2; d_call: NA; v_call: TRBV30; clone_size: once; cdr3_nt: TGTGCCTGGAGTGAGGCAGGGCCCTATGGCTACACCTTC; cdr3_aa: CAWSEAGPYGYTF
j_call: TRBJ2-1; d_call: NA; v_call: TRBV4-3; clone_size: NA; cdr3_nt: TGCGCCAGCAGCCTCCTCGGTCCCTACAATGAGCAGTTCTTC; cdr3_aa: CASSLLGPYNEQFF
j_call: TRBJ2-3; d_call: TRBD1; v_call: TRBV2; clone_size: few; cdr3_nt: TGTGCCAGCAGTTACGTTCAGGGGGATCACTATAGCACAGATACGCAGTATTTT; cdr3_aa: CASSYVQGDHYSTDTQYF
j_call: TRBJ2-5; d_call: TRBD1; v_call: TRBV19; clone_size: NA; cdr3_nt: TGTGCCAGTAGTTGGACAGGGGGCCAAGAGACCCAGTACTTC; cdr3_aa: CASSWTGGQETQYF
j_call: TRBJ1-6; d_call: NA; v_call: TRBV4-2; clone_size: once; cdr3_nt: TGTGCCAGCAGCCAAGATCTTGGTCAGGGCAGTTCACCCCTCCACTTT; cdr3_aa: CASSQDLGQGSSPLHF
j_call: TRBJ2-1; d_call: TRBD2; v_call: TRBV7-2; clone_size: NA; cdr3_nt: TGTGCCACCGCCTCCGGGACTAGCGGGGGAAATGAGCAGTTCTTC; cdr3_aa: CATASGTSGGNEQFF
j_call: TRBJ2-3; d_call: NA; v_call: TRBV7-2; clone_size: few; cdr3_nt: TGTGCCAGCAGCTTAGTGGGTAGCGGACGGGATACGCAGTATTTT; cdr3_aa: CASSLVGSGRDTQYF
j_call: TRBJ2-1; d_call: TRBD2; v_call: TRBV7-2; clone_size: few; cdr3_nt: TGTGCCAGCAGCTTTTTACTGGGACTAGCGGGGGGGAATTATGAGCAGTTCTTC; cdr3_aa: CASSFLLGLAGGNYEQFF
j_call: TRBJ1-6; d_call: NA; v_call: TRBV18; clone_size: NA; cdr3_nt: TGTGCCAGCTCACCATTGGGAGGGTTTCCTAATTCACCCCTCCACTTT; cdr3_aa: CASSPLGGFPNSPLHF
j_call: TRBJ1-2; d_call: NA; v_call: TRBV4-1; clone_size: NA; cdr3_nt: TGCGCCAGCAGCCAAGATTCAGGGCCCCCGTTCTATGGCTACACCTTC; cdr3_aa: CASSQDSGPPFYGYTF
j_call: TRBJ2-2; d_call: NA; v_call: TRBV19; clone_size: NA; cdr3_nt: TGTGCCAGTAGTATAGGGAGGTTTTCGAACACCGGGGAGCTGTTTTTT; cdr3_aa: CASSIGRFSNTGELFF
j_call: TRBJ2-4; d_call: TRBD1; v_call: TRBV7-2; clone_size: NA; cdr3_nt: TGTGCCAGCAGCTTAGCGACAGGGAACCAAAACATTCAGTACTTC; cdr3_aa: CASSLATGNQNIQYF
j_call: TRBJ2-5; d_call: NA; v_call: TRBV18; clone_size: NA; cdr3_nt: TGTGCCAGCTCACCTAGGACGACAGTACAAGAGACCCAGTACTTC; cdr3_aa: CASSPRTTVQETQYF
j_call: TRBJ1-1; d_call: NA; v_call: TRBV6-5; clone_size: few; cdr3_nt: TGTGCCAGCAGGGCCGGGAACGCGAACACTGAAGCTTTCTTT; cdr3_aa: CASRAGNANTEAFF
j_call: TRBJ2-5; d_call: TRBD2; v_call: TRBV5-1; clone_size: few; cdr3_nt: TGCGCCAGCAGCTTCCGCCCTACTAGCGGGGGGCCCCCCCATAAAGAGACCCAGTACTTC; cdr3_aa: CASSFRPTSGGPPHKETQYF
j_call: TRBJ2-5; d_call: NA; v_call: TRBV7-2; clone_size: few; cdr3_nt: TGTGCCAGCAGCCAGCGTCGTATTCAAGAGACCCAGTACTTC; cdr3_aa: CASSQRRIQETQYF
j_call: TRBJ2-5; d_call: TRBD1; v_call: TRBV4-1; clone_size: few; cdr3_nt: TGCGCCAGCAGCCACGGACTCACCGGGACAGCTAAAGAGACCCAGTACTTC; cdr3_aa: CASSHGLTGTAKETQYF
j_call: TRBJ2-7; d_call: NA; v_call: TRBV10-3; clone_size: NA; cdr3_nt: TGTGCCATCGCAGGGACTCCCTTCGAGCAGTACTTC; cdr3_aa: CAIAGTPFEQYF
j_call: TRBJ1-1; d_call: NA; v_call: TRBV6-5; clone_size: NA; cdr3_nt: TGTGCCAGCAGTTGGTTGTGGGGGCAAGGCACTGAAGCTTTCTTT; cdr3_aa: CASSWLWGQGTEAFF
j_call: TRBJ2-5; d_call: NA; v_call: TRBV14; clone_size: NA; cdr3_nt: TGTGCCAGCAGCCAAGGGCAGGGAGAGACCCAGTACTTC; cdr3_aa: CASSQGQGETQYF
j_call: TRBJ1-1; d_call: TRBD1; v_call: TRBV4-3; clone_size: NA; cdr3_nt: TGCGCCAGCAGCCTAATTCTTTCAGGGGGGAACACTGAAGCTTTCTTT; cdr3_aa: CASSLILSGGNTEAFF
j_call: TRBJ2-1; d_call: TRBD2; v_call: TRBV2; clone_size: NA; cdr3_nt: TGTGCCAGCAGTGTGGGACGGGGGGGATCGATTGAGCAGTTCTTC; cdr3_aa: CASSVGRGGSIEQFF
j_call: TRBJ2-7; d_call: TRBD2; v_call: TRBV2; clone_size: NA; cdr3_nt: TGTGCCAGCAGCCCGGGGGCTAGCGGGGGCCACGAGCAGTACTTC; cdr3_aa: CASSPGASGGHEQYF
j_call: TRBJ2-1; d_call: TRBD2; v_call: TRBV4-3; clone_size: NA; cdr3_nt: TGCGCCAGCAGCCAAGCCAGTATCGGGGGGGCCGCCTACAATGAGCAGTTCTTC; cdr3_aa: CASSQASIGGAAYNEQFF
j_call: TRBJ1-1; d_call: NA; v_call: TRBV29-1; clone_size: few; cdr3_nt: TGCAGCGTTGTGGTACAGGGAAACACTGAAGCTTTCTTT; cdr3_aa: CSVVVQGNTEAFF
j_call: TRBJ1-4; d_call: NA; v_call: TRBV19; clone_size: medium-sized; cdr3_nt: TGTGCCAGTAGTATAGTGGCGGCACCCGAGGATGGGAAACTGTTTTTT; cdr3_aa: CASSIVAAPEDGKLFF
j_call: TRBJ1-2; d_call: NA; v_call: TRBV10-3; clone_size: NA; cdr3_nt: TGTGCCATCAGGGCAGGACAGCTAAACTATGGCTACACCTTC; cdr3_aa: CAIRAGQLNYGYTF
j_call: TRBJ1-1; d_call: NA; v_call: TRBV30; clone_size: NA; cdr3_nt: TGTGCCTGGAGTGTAAGCGGGCGGACTGAAGCTTTCTTT; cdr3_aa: CAWSVSGRTEAFF
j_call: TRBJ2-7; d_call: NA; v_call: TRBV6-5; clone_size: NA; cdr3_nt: TGTGCGTCCGACATCTACGAGCAGTACTTC; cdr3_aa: CASDIYEQYF
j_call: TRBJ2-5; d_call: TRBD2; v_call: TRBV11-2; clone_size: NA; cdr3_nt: TGTGCCAGCACCCAGGGGGCTAGCGGGGGGCGGGGAGAGACCCAGTACTTC; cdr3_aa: CASTQGASGGRGETQYF
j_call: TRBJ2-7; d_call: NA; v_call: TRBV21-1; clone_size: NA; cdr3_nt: TGTGCCAGCAGCAAAGCGCCGGACAGGGTACGGTCCTACGAGCAGTACTTC; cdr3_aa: CASSKAPDRVRSYEQYF
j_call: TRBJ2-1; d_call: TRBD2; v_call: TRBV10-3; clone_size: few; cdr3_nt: TGTGCCATGAAGACTAGCGGGGGGGCCGGTGAGCAGTTCTTC; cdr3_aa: CAMKTSGGAGEQFF
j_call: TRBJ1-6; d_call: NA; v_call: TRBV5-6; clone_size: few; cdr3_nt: TGTGCCAGCAGCTTAACAGACAGGTATAATTCACCCCTCCACTTT; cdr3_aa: CASSLTDRYNSPLHF
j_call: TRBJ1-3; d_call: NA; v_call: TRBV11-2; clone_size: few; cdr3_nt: TGTGCCAGCAGCTTAGACACCGTTACGCGAGGGATCTCTGGAAACACCATATATTTT; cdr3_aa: CASSLDTVTRGISGNTIYF
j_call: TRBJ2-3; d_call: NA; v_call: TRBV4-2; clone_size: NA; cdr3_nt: TGTGCCAGCAGCCAAGTCGCGAGTTCCACAGATACGCAGTATTTT; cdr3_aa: CASSQVASSTDTQYF
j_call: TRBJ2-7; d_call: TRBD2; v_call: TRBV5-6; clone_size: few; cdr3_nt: TGTGCCAGCAGCTGGGGGGGGTACGAGCAGTACTTC; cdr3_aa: CASSWGGYEQYF
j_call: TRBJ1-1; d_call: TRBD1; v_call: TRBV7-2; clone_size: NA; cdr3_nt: TGTGCCAGCAGCATTCTGACAGGGTGGAACACTGAAGCTTTCTTT; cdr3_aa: CASSILTGWNTEAFF
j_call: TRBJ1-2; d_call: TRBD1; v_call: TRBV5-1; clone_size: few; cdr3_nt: TGCGCCAGCAGCTTGGACAGGGGGCATGGCTATGGCTACACCTTC; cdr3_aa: CASSLDRGHGYGYTF
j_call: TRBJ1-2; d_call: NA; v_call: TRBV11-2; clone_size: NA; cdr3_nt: TGTGCCAGCAGCTCCTTCCGGGGAGGTAAAGAAGGCTACACCTTC; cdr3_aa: CASSSFRGGKEGYTF
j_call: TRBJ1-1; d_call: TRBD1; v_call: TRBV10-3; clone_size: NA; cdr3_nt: TGTGCCATCAGTGAGGGACAGGGGAGAGGTCGGAACACTGAAGCTTTCTTT; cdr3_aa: CAISEGQGRGRNTEAFF
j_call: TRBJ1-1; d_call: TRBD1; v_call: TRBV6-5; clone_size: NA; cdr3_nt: TGTGCCAGCAGTAGACGACAGGGGAACACTGAAGCTTTCTTT; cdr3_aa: CASSRRQGNTEAFF
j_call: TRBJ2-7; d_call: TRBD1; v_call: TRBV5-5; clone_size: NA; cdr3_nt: TGTGCCAGCAGATGGGGACAGGGGAGCTACGAGCAGTACTTC; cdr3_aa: CASRWGQGSYEQYF
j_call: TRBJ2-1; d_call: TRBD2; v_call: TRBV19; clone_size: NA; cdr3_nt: TGTGCCAGTAGTACTCAACATGCGGGGGGAGAGAATGAGCAGTTCTTC; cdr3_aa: CASSTQHAGGENEQFF
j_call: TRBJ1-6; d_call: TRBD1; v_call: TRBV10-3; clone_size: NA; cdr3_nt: TGTGCCATCAGCTCACGGGACAGCTATAATTCACCCCTCCACTTT; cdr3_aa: CAISSRDSYNSPLHF
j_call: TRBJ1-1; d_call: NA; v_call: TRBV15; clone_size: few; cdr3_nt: TGTGCCACCAGCAGAGATAAAGCCCCCGAAGCTTTCTTT; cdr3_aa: CATSRDKAPEAFF
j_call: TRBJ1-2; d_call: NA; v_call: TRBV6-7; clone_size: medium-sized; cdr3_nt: TGTGCCAGCAACTGCAGGGGATGGAGCTATGGCTACACCTTC; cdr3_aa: CASNCRGWSYGYTF
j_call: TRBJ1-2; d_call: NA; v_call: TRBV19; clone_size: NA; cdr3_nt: TGTGCCAGTAGTTATTTCGGCCAGGGCAACTATGGCTACACCTTC; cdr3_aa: CASSYFGQGNYGYTF
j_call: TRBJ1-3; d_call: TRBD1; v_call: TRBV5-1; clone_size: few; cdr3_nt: TGCGCCAGCAGCGCGACAGGGGAAGTCAGTGGAAACACCATATATTTT; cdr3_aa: CASSATGEVSGNTIYF
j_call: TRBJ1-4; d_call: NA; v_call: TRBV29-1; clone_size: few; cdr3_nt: TGCAGCGTAAAGAACAGGACAACTAATGAAAAACTGTTTTTT; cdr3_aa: CSVKNRTTNEKLFF
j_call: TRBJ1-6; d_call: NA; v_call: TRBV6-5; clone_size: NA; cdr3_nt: TGTGCCAGCAGTCAACTTTATAATTCACCCCTCCACTTT; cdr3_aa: CASSQLYNSPLHF
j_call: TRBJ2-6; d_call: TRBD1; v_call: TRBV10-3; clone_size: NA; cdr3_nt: TGTGCCATCAGTGAGCATCCAGGGGGCACTGGGGCCAACGTCCTGACTTTC; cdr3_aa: CAISEHPGGTGANVLTF
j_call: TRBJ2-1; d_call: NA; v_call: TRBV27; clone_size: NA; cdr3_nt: TGTGCCAGCAGTTCTTTACTAGGGGAGCAGTTCTTC; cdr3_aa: CASSSLLGEQFF
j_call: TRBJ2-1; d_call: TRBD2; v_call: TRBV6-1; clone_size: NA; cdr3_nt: TGTGCCAGCAGTGGAAGACTAGCGGCGGGGCTTGATGAGCAGTTCTTC; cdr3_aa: CASSGRLAAGLDEQFF
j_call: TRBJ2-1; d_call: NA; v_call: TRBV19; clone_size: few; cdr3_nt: TGTGCCAGTAGGCGTACAGACAGGGGAGGGGAGCAGTTCTTC; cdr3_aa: CASRRTDRGGEQFF
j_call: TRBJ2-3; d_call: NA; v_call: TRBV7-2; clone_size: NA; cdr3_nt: TGTGCCAGCAGCTTAGCAAGCGGAGCAGGGGCAGATACGCAGTATTTT; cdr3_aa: CASSLASGAGADTQYF